This T cell receptor beta chain is from a study of blood T cell repertoires in COVID-19. About the study: Samples representing acute and convalescent COVID-19 were sourced from the United States, Italy and Spain. Sources were T cells, B-cell-depleted T cells, or PBMCs; the material itself was cDNA or gDNA.

In the original processing: Amplification of reference gene primers was used by the study to estimate nucleated cell counts. Libraries were prepared by immunoSEQ multiplex PCR; TCRdb keeps only in-frame clonotypes and omits some of them. That table furnishes V, J and clone size, whereas the DNA furnished D and trimming. Of about 120,000 clones in the sample, roughly 86% were seen once. CDR3 size: 15 residues. The V end lost 4 bases, the J end lost 4 bases, and 16 bases lay between the germline ends. Germline V gene sequence: CDR1 SGHDN, CDR2 FVKESK. Enrolment of Seattle patients took place during active infection, and they were followed longitudinally.

The source material was peripheral blood. V and J are TRBV14 and TRBJ1-2; D is uncertain. The receptor's source is a woman between 65 and 79 years old with COVID-19, enrolled during active disease. Here the CDR3 DNA reads TGTGCCAGCAGCCCTTTTCGGACTCCGGCCTATGGCTACACCTTC. As protein: CASSPFRTPAYGYTF. Using reference TRBV14 and TRBJ1-2 for the parts outside the CDR3, the full variable domain is EAGVTQFPSHSVIEKGQTVTLRCDPISGHDNLYWYRRVMGKEIKFLLHFVKESKQDESGMPNNRFLAERTGGTYSTLKVQPAELEDSGVYFCASSPFRTPAYGYTFGSGTRLTVV.